A selection of T cell receptor beta chains follows, all from one sample in a study of control samples from healthy donors and cancer patients. Profiling relied on immunoSEQ multiplex PCR, and the TCRdb table lists in-frame clones only, not all of them. The profile shows fewer than 110,000 clones, approximately 90% of them singletons. The sample comprised PBMCs. The receptors were sampled from a man between 60 and 75 years old with lung cancer. The CDR3 runs from the conserved cysteine through the conserved F or W. A D gene is named only where the DNA matches it firmly. Size tells how often a clone was seen (once, few, many) or the class of an expanded clone, and some rows leave it out.

J,D,V,size,DNA,CDR3
TRBJ1-4,TRBD1,TRBV30,NA,TGTGCCTGGAGTGCCGGGCAGACAGGGAGGGGTGAAAAACTGTTTTTT,CAWSAGQTGRGEKLFF
TRBJ2-7,NA,TRBV7-8,NA,TGTGCCAGCATCCAGGGGGGCCCCTACGAGCAGTACTTC,CASIQGGPYEQYF
TRBJ2-5,NA,TRBV25-1,once,TGTGCCAGCAGTGATGCTTCTGTTGGAATCCAGTACTTC,CASSDASVGIQYF
TRBJ1-3,NA,TRBV5-6,once,TGTGCCAGCAGCTTGGGACAGCCCTCTGGAAACACCATATATTTT,CASSLGQPSGNTIYF
TRBJ2-5,NA,TRBV9,few,TGTGCCAGCAGCGTAGCTACAGTCCAAGAGACCCAGTACTTC,CASSVATVQETQYF
TRBJ2-5,NA,TRBV3-1/TRBV3-2,few,TGTGCCAGCAGCCAACCTCAGCTAATTCAAGAGACCCAGTACTTC,CASSQPQLIQETQYF
TRBJ1-1,TRBD1,TRBV6-5,NA,TGTGCCAGCAGTTGGACAGGGAGGGAGAACACTGAAGCTTTCTTT,CASSWTGRENTEAFF
TRBJ1-4,NA,TRBV4-1,NA,TGCGCCAGCAGCCAAGAGGCCGCGGTAAGATGGGAAAAACTGTTTTTT,CASSQEAAVRWEKLFF
TRBJ2-1,NA,TRBV18,NA,TGTGCCAGCTCACCACGTCAGGGGGGGTTTAATGAGCAGTTCTTC,CASSPRQGGFNEQFF
TRBJ2-5,TRBD1,TRBV7-2,NA,TGTGCCAGCAGCCCCGCCAGGGGGGAGACCCAGTACTTC,CASSPARGETQYF
TRBJ1-1,TRBD1,TRBV5-1,NA,TGCGCCAGCAGCTGGGACAGGGTGCGCATTGTTGGGAACACTGAAGCTTTCTTT,CASSWDRVRIVGNTEAFF
TRBJ1-3,NA,TRBV30,NA,TGTGCCTGGAGTGTAGTGGGGGGGGGTCCTGGAAACACCATATATTTT,CAWSVVGGGPGNTIYF
TRBJ2-7,TRBD2,TRBV5-1,NA,TGCGCCAGCAGCTTGGAGGCGGGGGCCTACGAGCAGTACTTC,CASSLEAGAYEQYF
TRBJ1-1,NA,TRBV10-2,NA,TGCGCCAGCGAACTTGGACGGAACACTGAAGCTTTCTTT,CASELGRNTEAFF
TRBJ2-5,NA,TRBV30,NA,TGTGCCTGGAGTGTACGGGGTCAAGAGACCCAGTACTTC,CAWSVRGQETQYF
TRBJ2-3,TRBD2,TRBV14,NA,TGTGCCAGCAGCCCCCTTCGGGGGGGCGTAGCGGGGGATACGCAGTATTTT,CASSPLRGGVAGDTQYF
TRBJ2-1,TRBD1,TRBV7-9,NA,TGTGCCAGCAGCTTAAACCAGGGGGCGTACAATGAGCAGTTCTTC,CASSLNQGAYNEQFF
TRBJ2-7,NA,TRBV12-3/TRBV12-4,NA,TGTGCCAGCAGCGCTACTAATGAGCAGTACTTC,CASSATNEQYF
TRBJ2-1,NA,TRBV6-1,NA,TGTGCCAGCAGTGAAGATGGCTCCCCGGCTGAGCAGTTCTTC,CASSEDGSPAEQFF
TRBJ1-2,TRBD1,TRBV19,NA,TGTGCCAGTAGTCGGACAGGGTGGGGAGACTATGGCTACACCTTC,CASSRTGWGDYGYTF
TRBJ2-1,TRBD2,TRBV4-1,NA,TGCGCCAGCAGCTTAGCGGGGAGCTCCTACAATGAGCAGTTCTTC,CASSLAGSSYNEQFF
TRBJ1-4,NA,TRBV18,NA,TGTGCCAGCGCGATTGAAGGATCTAATGAAAAACTGTTTTTT,CASAIEGSNEKLFF
TRBJ2-1,TRBD1,TRBV5-1,NA,TGCGCCAGCAGCCTCGGGACAGGAGGCAATGAGCAGTTCTTC,CASSLGTGGNEQFF
TRBJ1-4,NA,TRBV5-1,NA,TGCGCCAGCAGCTTGGCCGTGGGGGCTACTGAAAAACTGTTTTTT,CASSLAVGATEKLFF
TRBJ1-5,NA,TRBV6-1,NA,TGTGCCAGCAGTGAAGCTAGGATTAGTAGGGGCCTCTATCAGCCCCAGCATTTT,CASSEARISRGLYQPQHF
TRBJ2-5,NA,TRBV5-1,few,TGCGCCAGCAGCTTGGAAGTCCAGGGAGAGACCCAGTACTTC,CASSLEVQGETQYF
TRBJ1-2,TRBD1,TRBV5-1,NA,TGCGCCAGCAGCTTGCAGGGGGCCGGTGGCTACACCTTC,CASSLQGAGGYTF
TRBJ1-5,NA,TRBV6-1,NA,TGTGCCAGCAGTGAATGGAGTGGCGAAAATCAGCCCCAGCATTTT,CASSEWSGENQPQHF
TRBJ1-2,TRBD1,TRBV4-2,NA,TGTGCCAGCAGCCAAGATCGCCCCGGGACAGGGAGTGGCTACACCTTC,CASSQDRPGTGSGYTF
TRBJ1-4,NA,TRBV30,NA,TGTGCCTGGAAGCCATACAGGAATGAAAAACTGTTTTTT,CAWKPYRNEKLFF
TRBJ2-3,NA,TRBV10-3,NA,TGTGCCATCAGTGAGTCGGCCGGACGAGCAGATACGCAGTATTTT,CAISESAGRADTQYF
TRBJ1-1,NA,TRBV5-1,NA,TGCGCCAGCAGCTTCGATCGGCAGGGTGGTGTAATTTTCTTT,CASSFDRQGGVIFF
TRBJ2-1,NA,TRBV19,NA,TGTGCCAGTAGTGGACCCCAAAGCCGTAATGAGCAGTTCTTC,CASSGPQSRNEQFF
TRBJ2-5,NA,TRBV5-6,NA,TGTGCCAGCAGCTTCAGAATGCAAGAGACCCAGTACTTC,CASSFRMQETQYF
TRBJ2-2,TRBD1,TRBV7-9,NA,TGTGCCAGCAGCCCCCAAGGGGGCTTAAACACCGGGGAGCTGTTTTTT,CASSPQGGLNTGELFF
TRBJ1-5,NA,TRBV10-2,NA,TGCGCCAGCAGTGAGTCCTTCAATCAGCCCCAGCATTTT,CASSESFNQPQHF
TRBJ1-2,NA,TRBV6-1,once,TGTGCCAGCAGTGTGTTGTCACTCCAAGCTAACTATGGCTACACCTTC,CASSVLSLQANYGYTF